These 10 T cell receptor beta chains were sequenced from one sample in a study of blood T cell repertoires in COVID-19. Assay used: immunoSEQ multiplex PCR; TCRdb lists only in-frame clones, some missing. The data hold hundreds of thousands of clones, with approximately 86% observed a single time. Sequencing was carried out using peripheral blood. The origin of the receptors is a woman in her 70s with COVID-19, enrolled during active disease.

This chain connects TRBV5-1 to TRBJ2-1, with a possible D match to TRBD1 (6 bases). The V gene lost 6 bases and the J gene lost 0 bases, with 16 bases spanning the gap. Per germline, CDR1 SGHRS and CDR2 YFSETQ. The length of the CDR3 is 16 residues. The CDR3 here is CASTFHTDSSYNEQFF. For the CDR3, the DNA is TGCGCCAGCACCTTCCACACGGACAGCTCCTACAATGAGCAGTTCTTC.

This chain links TRBV11-1 with TRBJ2-3; D possibly corresponds to TRBD2 (6 bases). Trimming pared 3 bases from V and 2 bases from J, leaving 9 bases between. The CDR3 totals 14 residues. The germline V gene encodes CDR1 SGHAT and CDR2 FQDESV (reference sequence). The DNA of the CDR3 is TGTGCCAGCAGCTTTCCGGGAGACACAGATACGCAGTATTTT. This gives the protein CASSFPGDTDTQYF.

This chain links TRBV5-1 with TRBJ1-2; possibly TRBD1 for D (6 bases). Germline lookup yields CDR1 SGHRS and CDR2 YFSETQ. V shed 0 bases and J shed 4 bases, with 13 bases lying between them. The CDR3 runs to 15 residues. As DNA, the CDR3 is TGCGCCAGCAGCTTGGGGCAGGGGCCGATCTATGGCTACACCTTC. Its translation: CASSLGQGPIYGYTF.

This clone is large (0.1 to 1%) within its sample. The V and J genes are TRBV3-1 (or the pseudogene TRBV3-2) and TRBJ2-3, with 9 bases lining up with TRBD2. Germline-derived CDR1 and CDR2 are LGHDT and YNNKEL (reference sequence). The ends lost 1 base at V and 0 bases at J; junction bases unmatched: 8. This CDR3 is built from 18 residues. For the CDR3, the DNA is TGTGCCAGCAGCCAAGGGCTAGCGGGGAACCCTAGCACAGATACGCAGTATTTT. Its protein product is CASSQGLAGNPSTDTQYF.

The chain couples TRBV28 to TRBJ2-7, with 7 bases that match TRBD1. The V gene end was trimmed by 5 bases and the J gene end by 3 bases; junction bases not matched to a gene: 22. The germline V gene encodes CDR1 MDHEN and CDR2 SYDVKM. The CDR3 is 19 residues long. The CDR3 is CASSPLGNDPGDSYYEQYF. The CDR3 nucleotides are TGTGCCAGCAGTCCTCTGGGAAACGACCCCGGGGACAGTTACTACGAGCAGTACTTC.

The CDR3 is CASSSGPGGGNIQYF. The CDR3 DNA is TGTGCCAGCAGCTCTGGGCCCGGGGGTGGAAACATTCAGTACTTC. The chain is built from TRBV7-3 and TRBJ2-4; a weak D match, TRBD2 (6 bases). In germline, CDR1 is SGHTA, CDR2 FQGTGA. The V and J ends lost 4 bases and 6 bases respectively, with 16 bases between them. This CDR3 comprises 15 residues.

The rearrangement uses TRBV12-1 and TRBJ1-1; TRBD1 is taken as the D call from the table, unchecked against the DNA. TRBV12-1 is designated a pseudogene. This CDR3 is 14 amino acids long. CDR3 region: CASRTGQGNTEAFF. Written as DNA, the CDR3 is TGTGCCAGCAGAACGGGACAGGGGAACACTGAAGCTTTCTTT.

This clone is a singleton in its sample. Within the sample, other DNA sequences also encode this same CDR3. The rearrangement links TRBV7-2 to TRBJ1-2; 8 bases agree with TRBD1. This CDR3 spans 13 amino acids. The ends lost 3 bases at V and 8 bases at J; junction bases unmatched: 5. From germline, CDR1 is SGHTA and CDR2 FQGNSA. CDR3 in DNA: TGTGCCAGCAGCTTTGACAGGGGAGGGGGCTACACCTTC. Its translation: CASSFDRGGGYTF.

V and J are TRBV7-2 and TRBJ1-2; 10 bases line up with TRBD1. Per the germline V gene, CDR1 is SGHTA and CDR2 is FQGNSA. CDR3 length equals 14 residues. The J segment lost 4 bases and the V segment lost 7 bases, leaving 6 bases of the junction unmatched. The CDR3 DNA is TGTGCCAGCAACGCCGGGACAGGGGCCTATGGCTACACCTTC. It specifies CASNAGTGAYGYTF.

V usage is TRBV19 and J usage is TRBJ1-2; 10 bases match TRBD1. CDR3 length: 17 amino acids. Germline CDR1 reads LNHDA; CDR2 reads SQIVND (reference sequence). V lost 7 bases and J lost 4; bases outside the gene matches: 15. The chain's CDR3 is CASTRRIGTGDLYGYTF. The CDR3 region has the DNA TGTGCCAGTACCCGCCGTATCGGGACAGGGGACCTCTATGGCTACACCTTC.